A single sample gave rise to the 5 T cell receptor beta chains below, sequenced in a study of human T cells and chemical hapten exposure. TCRdb independently ran MiXCR on the RACE reads; one entry per CDR3 protein. This table has roughly 100,000 distinct CDR3 sequences, 10% to 13% appearing once. Time point here: pre-sensitization, week 0. The sample's treatment: therapeutic diphenylcyclopropenone sensitization with weekly scalp DPC. The source material was whole blood, sampled in connection with sensitization to the hapten diphenylcyclopropenone (DPC). These receptors were taken from a woman aged 60-75 years with alopecia areata. Some clones in this sample may be carry-over from other donors' samples.

V gene TRBV7-3 combines with J gene TRBJ2-3; 8 nucleotides line up with TRBD2. V lost 5 bases to trimming and J lost 5 bases; unmatched junction nucleotides: 9. Germline V gene sequence: CDR1 SGHTA, CDR2 FQGTGA. This CDR3 is built from 15 residues. CDR3 DNA: TGTGCCAGCAGCCGCCCGGGGGGGCGAGAAGATACGCAGTATTTT. As protein: CASSRPGGREDTQYF.

The V call is TRBV7-9, the J call TRBJ2-2; 7 nucleotides match TRBD1. Per the germline V gene, CDR1 is SEHNR and CDR2 is FQNEAQ (reference sequence). There are 15 residues in the CDR3. Trimming cost V 5 bases and J 1 base; bases outside gene matches: 4. This CDR3 is CASSPWTGNTGELFF. The DNA of the CDR3 is TGTGCCAGCAGCCCCTGGACAGGGAACACCGGGGAGCTGTTTTTT.

This clonotype was counted at least ten times. DNA of the CDR3: TGTGCCAGCAGCTCCCTTGCGTCCTACAATGAGCAGTTCTTC. Amino acids: CASSSLASYNEQFF. J is TRBJ2-1 and V is TRBV11-2; no clear D. The V end lost 4 bases, the J end lost 1 base, and 8 bases lay between the germline ends. Germline lookup yields CDR1 SGHAT and CDR2 FQNNGV. The CDR3 contains 14 residues.

This clonotype was seen repeatedly, ten times or more. This chain joins TRBV6-5 and TRBJ1-5; D call uncertain. V was pared by 5 bases and J by 2 bases, with 10 bases between. CDR1 is MNHEY and CDR2 is SVGAGI in the germline V gene. This CDR3 spans 14 amino acids. CDR3 in DNA: TGTGCCAGCAGTCTGACTTCAGGCAATCAGCCCCAGCATTTT. Translation gives CASSLTSGNQPQHF.

This clonotype was observed at least ten times. The rearrangement uses TRBV9 and TRBJ1-6; 8 positions agree with TRBD1. Unmatched junction bases numbered 9, after V lost 5 bases and J lost 5 bases. This CDR3 has 16 amino acids. CDR1 SGDLS and CDR2 YYNGEE come from the germline V gene. The CDR3 nucleotides read TGTGCCAGCAGTGATGGACAGGGACTCAATAATTCACCCCTCCACTTT. It yields the protein CASSDGQGLNNSPLHF.